This TCR beta chain was recovered during a study of blood T cell repertoires in COVID-19. On the study more broadly: Whether acute or convalescent, the COVID-19 samples came from the United States, Italy and Spain. Sample material is recorded as cDNA or gDNA derived from T cells, B-cell-depleted T cells, or PBMCs.

Original data processing: From reference gene primer amplification, estimates of nucleated cell counts were derived. TCRdb keeps only in-frame clones here, not all; method: immunoSEQ multiplex PCR. That table supplies the V and J calls and clone size; D and trimming were determined from the DNA. The table lists approximately 120,000 clones, more than 80% of them singletons, with around 9.3% in the top ten. This TCR derives from a human donor in a cohort sampled during active COVID-19. Sequenced sample: peripheral blood.

In DNA form, the CDR3 reads TGTGCCAGCAGGGAGCCGGGACAGGGGATCTACGAGCAGTACTTC. It codes for CASREPGQGIYEQYF. The gene calls are TRBV28 and TRBJ2-7; 10 bases match TRBD1. The CDR3 is 15 amino acids. Germline lookup yields CDR1 MDHEN and CDR2 SYDVKM. V was pared by 6 bases and J by 3 bases, with 8 bases of the junction left unmatched.